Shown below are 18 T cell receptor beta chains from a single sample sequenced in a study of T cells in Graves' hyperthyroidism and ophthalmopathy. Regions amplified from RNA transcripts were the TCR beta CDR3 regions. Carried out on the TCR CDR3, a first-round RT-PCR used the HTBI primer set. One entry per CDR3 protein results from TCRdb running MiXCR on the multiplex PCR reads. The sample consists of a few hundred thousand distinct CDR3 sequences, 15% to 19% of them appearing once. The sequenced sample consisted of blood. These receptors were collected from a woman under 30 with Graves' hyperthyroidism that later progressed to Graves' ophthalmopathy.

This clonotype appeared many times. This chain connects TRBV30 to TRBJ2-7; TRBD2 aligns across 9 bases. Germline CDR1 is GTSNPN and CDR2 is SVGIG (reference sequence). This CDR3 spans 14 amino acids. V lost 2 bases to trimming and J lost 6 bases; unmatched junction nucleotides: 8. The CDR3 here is CAWSNLAGDGEQYF. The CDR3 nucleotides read TGTGCCTGGAGTAACTTAGCGGGAGATGGCGAGCAGTACTTC.

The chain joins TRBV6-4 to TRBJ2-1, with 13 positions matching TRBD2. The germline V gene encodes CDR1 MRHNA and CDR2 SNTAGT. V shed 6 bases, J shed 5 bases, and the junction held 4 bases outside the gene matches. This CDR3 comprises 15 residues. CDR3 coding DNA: TGTGCCAGCAGCACCGGGACTAGCGGGAACAATGAGCAGTTCTTC. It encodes CASSTGTSGNNEQFF.

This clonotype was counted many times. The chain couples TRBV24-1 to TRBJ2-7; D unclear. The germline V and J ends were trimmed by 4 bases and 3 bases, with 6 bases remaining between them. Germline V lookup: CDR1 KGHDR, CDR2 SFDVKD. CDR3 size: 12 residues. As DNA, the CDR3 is TGTGCCACCAGTGACCAGAGCTACGAGCAGTACTTC. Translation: CATSDQSYEQYF.

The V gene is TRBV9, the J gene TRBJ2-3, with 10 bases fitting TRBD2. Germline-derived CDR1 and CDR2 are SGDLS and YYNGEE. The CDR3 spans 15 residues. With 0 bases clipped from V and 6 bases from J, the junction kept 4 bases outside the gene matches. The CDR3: CASSVVAGGMDTQYF. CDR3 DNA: TGTGCCAGCAGCGTAGTAGCGGGGGGAATGGATACGCAGTATTTT.

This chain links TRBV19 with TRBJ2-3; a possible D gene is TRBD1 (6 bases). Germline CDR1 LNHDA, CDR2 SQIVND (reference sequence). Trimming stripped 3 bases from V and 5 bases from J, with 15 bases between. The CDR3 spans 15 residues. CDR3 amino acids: CASSIGTSRIDTQYF. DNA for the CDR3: TGTGCCAGTAGTATTGGGACAAGTAGGATAGATACGCAGTATTTT.

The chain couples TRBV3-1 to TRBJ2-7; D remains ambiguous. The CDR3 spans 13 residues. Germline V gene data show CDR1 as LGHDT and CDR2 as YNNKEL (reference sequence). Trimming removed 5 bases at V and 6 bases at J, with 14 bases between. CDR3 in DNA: TGTGCCAGCAGCAGGGTAGGGATTCGCGAGCAGTACTTC. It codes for CASSRVGIREQYF.

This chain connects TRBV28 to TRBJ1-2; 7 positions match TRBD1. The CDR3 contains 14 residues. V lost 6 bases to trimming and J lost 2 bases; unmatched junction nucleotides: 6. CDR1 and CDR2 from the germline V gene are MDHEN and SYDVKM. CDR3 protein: CASRSGQANYGYTF. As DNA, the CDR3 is TGTGCCAGCAGGTCCGGACAGGCGAACTATGGCTACACCTTC.

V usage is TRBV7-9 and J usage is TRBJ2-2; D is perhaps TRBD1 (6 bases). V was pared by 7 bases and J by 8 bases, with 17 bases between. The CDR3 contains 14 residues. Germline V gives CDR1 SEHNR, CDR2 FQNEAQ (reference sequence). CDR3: CASIHVTRGGELFF. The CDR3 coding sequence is TGTGCCAGCATCCACGTGACGAGGGGGGGGGAGCTGTTTTTT.

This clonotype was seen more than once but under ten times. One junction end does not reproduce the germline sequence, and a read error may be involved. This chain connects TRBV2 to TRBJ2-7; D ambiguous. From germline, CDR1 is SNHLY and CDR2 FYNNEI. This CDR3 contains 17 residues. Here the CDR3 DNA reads TGTGCCAGCAGTTCCAGGTGGGGTAGGTTTAGCTCCTACGAGCAGCACTTC. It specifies CASSSRWGRFSSYEQHF.

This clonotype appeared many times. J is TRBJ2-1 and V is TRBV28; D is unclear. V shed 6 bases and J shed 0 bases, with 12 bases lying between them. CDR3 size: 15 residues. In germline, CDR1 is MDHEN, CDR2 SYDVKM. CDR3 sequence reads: CASRASRSSYNEQFF. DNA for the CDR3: TGTGCCAGCAGGGCAAGCAGGAGCTCCTACAATGAGCAGTTCTTC.

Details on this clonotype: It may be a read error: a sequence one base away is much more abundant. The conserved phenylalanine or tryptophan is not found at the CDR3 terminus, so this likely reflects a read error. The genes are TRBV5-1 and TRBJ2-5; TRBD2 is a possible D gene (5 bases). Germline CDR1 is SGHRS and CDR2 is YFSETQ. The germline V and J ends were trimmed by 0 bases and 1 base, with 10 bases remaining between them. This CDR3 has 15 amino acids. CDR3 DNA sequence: TGCGCCAGCAGCTTGGTCTTTGGAGGCCAAGAGACCCAGTACTCC. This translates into CASSLVFGGQETQYS.

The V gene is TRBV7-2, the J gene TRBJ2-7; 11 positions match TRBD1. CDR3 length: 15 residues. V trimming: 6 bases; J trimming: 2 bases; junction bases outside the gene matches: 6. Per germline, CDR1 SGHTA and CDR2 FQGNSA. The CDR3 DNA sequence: TGTGCCAGCAGTTTCGCGGGACAGGGGGCCTACGAGCAGTACTTC. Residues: CASSFAGQGAYEQYF.

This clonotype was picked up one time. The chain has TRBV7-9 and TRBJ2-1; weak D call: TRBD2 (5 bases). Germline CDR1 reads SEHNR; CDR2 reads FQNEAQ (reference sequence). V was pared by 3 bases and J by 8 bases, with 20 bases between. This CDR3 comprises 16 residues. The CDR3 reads CASSLIAGQARDEQFF. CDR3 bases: TGTGCCAGCAGCTTGATTGCGGGTCAAGCCCGGGATGAGCAGTTCTTC. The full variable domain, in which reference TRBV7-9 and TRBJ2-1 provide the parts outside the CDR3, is DTGVSQNPRHKITKRGQNVTFRCDPISEHNRLYWYRQTLGQGPEFLTYFQNEAQLEKSRLLSDRFSAERPKGSFSTLEIQRTEQGDSAMYLCASSLIAGQARDEQFFGPGTRLTVL.

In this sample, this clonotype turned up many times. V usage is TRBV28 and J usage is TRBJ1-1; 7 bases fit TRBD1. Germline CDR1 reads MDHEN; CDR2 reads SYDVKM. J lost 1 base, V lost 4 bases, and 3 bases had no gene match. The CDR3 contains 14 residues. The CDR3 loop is CASSSRDRNTEAFF. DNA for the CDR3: TGTGCCAGCAGTTCCCGGGACAGGAACACTGAAGCTTTCTTT.

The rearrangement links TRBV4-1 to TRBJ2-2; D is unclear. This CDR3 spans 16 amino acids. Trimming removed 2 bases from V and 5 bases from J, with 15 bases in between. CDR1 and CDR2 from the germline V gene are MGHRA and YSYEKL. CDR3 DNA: TGCGCCAGCAGCCAATCGGCCTTGGTAGGGACCGGGGAGCTGTTTTTT. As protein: CASSQSALVGTGELFF.

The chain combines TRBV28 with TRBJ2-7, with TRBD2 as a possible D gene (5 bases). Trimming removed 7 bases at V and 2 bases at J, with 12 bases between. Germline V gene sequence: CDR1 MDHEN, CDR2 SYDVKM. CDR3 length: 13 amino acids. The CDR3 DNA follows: TGTGCCAGCACCCCGGTCGGGGCCTACGAGCAGTACTTC. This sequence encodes CASTPVGAYEQYF.

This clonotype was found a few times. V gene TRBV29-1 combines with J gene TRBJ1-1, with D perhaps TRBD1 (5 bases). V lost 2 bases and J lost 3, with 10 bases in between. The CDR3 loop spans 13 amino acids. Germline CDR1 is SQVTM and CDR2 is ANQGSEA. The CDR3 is CSVESGAYTEAFF. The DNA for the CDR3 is TGCAGCGTTGAAAGCGGGGCCTACACTGAAGCTTTCTTT.

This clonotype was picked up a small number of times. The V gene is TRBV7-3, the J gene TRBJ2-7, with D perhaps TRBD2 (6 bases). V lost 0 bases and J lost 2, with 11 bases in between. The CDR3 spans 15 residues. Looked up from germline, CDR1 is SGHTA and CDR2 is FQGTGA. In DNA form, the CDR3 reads TGTGCCAGCAGCTTAACAGACGGGACTCCCTACGAGCAGTACTTC. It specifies CASSLTDGTPYEQYF. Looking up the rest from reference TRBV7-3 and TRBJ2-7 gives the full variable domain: GAGVSQTPSNKVTEKGKYVELRCDPISGHTALYWYRQSLGQGPEFLIYFQGTGAADDSGLPNDRFFAVRPEGSVSTLKIQRTERGDSAVYLCASSLTDGTPYEQYFGPGTRLTVT.